Each of the 9 T cell receptor beta chains below was sequenced from the same sample in a study of blood T cell repertoires in COVID-19. Libraries were prepared by immunoSEQ multiplex PCR; TCRdb keeps only in-frame clonotypes and omits some of them. The sample holds some 80,000 clones, around nine tenths seen once. Input material: peripheral blood. These receptors were collected from a woman aged 80 or over with active or convalescent COVID-19.

This chain connects TRBV2 to TRBJ2-7, with 13 bases lining up with TRBD2. After removal of 5 bases from V and 11 bases from J, the junction contained 9 bases not matched to a gene. The CDR3 is 14 residues long. Germline values: CDR1 SNHLY, CDR2 FYNNEI. CDR3 region: CASSSTSGGDMEYF. In DNA, the CDR3 is TGTGCCAGCAGTTCCACTAGCGGGGGGGACATGGAGTACTTC. Combining the CDR3 with reference TRBV2 and TRBJ2-7 gives the whole variable domain EPEVTQTPSHQVTQMGQEVILRCVPISNHLYFYWYRQILGQKVEFLVSFYNNEISEKSEIFDDQFSVERPDGSNFTLKIRSTKLEDSAMYFCASSSTSGGDMEYFGPGTRLTVT.

The chain uses TRBV7-2 and TRBJ1-5; possible D gene TRBD1, 5 bases. Germline assignment: CDR1 SGHTA and CDR2 FQGNSA. The CDR3 extends over 14 amino acids. Trimming removed 6 bases at V and 2 bases at J, with 11 bases between. DNA for the CDR3: TGTGCCAGCAGTGGGGCGGGGGGCAATCAGCCCCAGCATTTT. Protein product: CASSGAGGNQPQHF.

The chain uses TRBV9 and TRBJ1-3; D gene ambiguous. CDR1 and CDR2 (germline): SGDLS, YYNGEE. Between the trimmed V and J ends, which lost 0 bases and 0 bases, there was a span of 7 bases. The CDR3 runs to 15 residues. In DNA, the CDR3 is TGTGCCAGCAGCGTAGGTCAATCCTCTGGAAACACCATATATTTT. It specifies CASSVGQSSGNTIYF.

The CDR3 loop is CASSEWGVGEQETQYF. The CDR3 region has the DNA TGTGCCAGCAGTGAATGGGGGGTAGGGGAACAAGAGACCCAGTACTTC. V gene TRBV2 combines with J gene TRBJ2-5, with D maybe TRBD2 (6 bases). The V end was cut by 2 bases, the J end by 2 bases, with 15 bases between. Germline loops: CDR1 SNHLY, CDR2 FYNNEI. CDR3 length equals 16 residues.

The rearrangement links TRBV6-5 to TRBJ2-7, with D maybe TRBD2 (5 bases). Germline assignment: CDR1 MNHEY and CDR2 SVGAGI. The CDR3 covers 15 residues. Trimming took off 2 bases at V and 0 bases at J, with 11 bases between the two ends. The CDR3 reads CASSYRTASSYEQYF. The DNA for the CDR3 is TGTGCCAGCAGTTACAGGACTGCCAGCTCCTACGAGCAGTACTTC.

This clone was counted once. The CDR3 DNA reads as TGTGCCACCAGCATTCCGGGACAGGGGACCTACGAGCAGTACTTC. It codes for CATSIPGQGTYEQYF. V gene TRBV15 combines with J gene TRBJ2-7, with TRBD1 matching 10 bases. V lost 4 bases to trimming and J lost 2 bases; unmatched junction nucleotides: 5. The germline gives CDR1 LNHNV, CDR2 YYDKDF (reference sequence). The CDR3 length is 15 residues.

Here the CDR3 DNA reads TGTGCCAGCAGCTCCACCTACGAGCAGTACTTC. Amino acid sequence: CASSSTYEQYF. The J gene is TRBJ2-7, the V gene TRBV6-2 or TRBV6-3; D unresolved. V gave up 6 bases and J gave up 2 bases, with 5 bases separating them. The length of the CDR3 is 11 residues. Germline values: CDR1 MNHEY, CDR2 SVGEGT.

This chain joins TRBV27 and TRBJ1-5; possible D gene TRBD1, 5 bases. V shed 0 bases and J shed 2 bases, with 8 bases lying between them. The CDR3 runs 15 residues. The germline V gene has CDR1 MNHEY and CDR2 SMNVEV (reference sequence). The CDR3 DNA is TGTGCCAGCAGTTTATCAGGGGCGGGCAATCAGCCCCAGCATTTT. Encoded protein: CASSLSGAGNQPQHF.

The rearrangement joins TRBV3-1 (or the pseudogene TRBV3-2) to TRBJ2-3; TRBD2 matches at 8 bases. The CDR3 has 15 amino acids. J was trimmed by 3 bases and V by 1 base; bases with no gene match: 3. CDR1 and CDR2 from the germline V gene are LGHDT and YNNKEL (reference sequence). Here the CDR3 DNA reads TGTGCCAGCAGCCAAGTTGGCGGGGGGACAGATACGCAGTATTTT. Its protein is CASSQVGGGTDTQYF.